These 28 T cell receptor beta chains originate from one sample sequenced in a study of T cells in Graves' hyperthyroidism and ophthalmopathy. TCR beta CDR3 region amplification was performed from RNA transcripts. Initially, a first-round RT-PCR of the TCR CDR3 employed the HTBI primer set. MiXCR, run by TCRdb on the multiplex PCR reads, gives a single entry per CDR3 protein. The profile shows hundreds of thousands of distinct CDR3 sequences, 12% to 15% of them singletons. The sequenced material came from blood. Receptors were obtained from a woman aged 18-29 years with Graves' hyperthyroidism.

The chain combines TRBV6-1 with TRBJ2-6; D unclear. This CDR3 comprises 15 residues. V lost 1 base and J 4 bases, leaving 8 bases between the germline ends. The germline CDR1 and CDR2 sequences are MNHNS and SASEGT. The CDR3 sequence is CASSEGAGGANVLTF. The DNA of the CDR3 is TGTGCCAGCAGTGAAGGGGCAGGAGGGGCCAACGTCCTGACTTTC.

The CDR3, as DNA: TGTGCCAGCAGCCATGGCTGGGCGGGGACAGGGACTCTGTACAATGAGCAGTTCTTC. Its translation: CASSHGWAGTGTLYNEQFF. The genes are TRBV11-2 and TRBJ2-1; 9 nucleotides match TRBD1. Germline-derived CDR1 and CDR2 are SGHAT and FQNNGV. CDR3 length: 19 amino acids. With 5 bases clipped from V and 4 bases from J, the junction kept 18 bases outside the gene matches.

This clonotype turned up a few times. The V gene is TRBV5-1, the J gene TRBJ2-1, with unresolved D. V dropped 0 bases and J dropped 2 bases, with 12 bases sitting between them. Germline V gene sequence: CDR1 SGHRS, CDR2 YFSETQ. This CDR3 has 16 amino acids. The CDR3 region is CASSLESSAPYNEQFF. Written as DNA, the CDR3 is TGCGCCAGCAGCTTGGAATCCAGCGCCCCCTACAATGAGCAGTTCTTC.

There are many counts of this clonotype. The V and J genes are TRBV5-1 and TRBJ2-7; TRBD2 aligns across 12 bases. Germline CDR1 and CDR2: SGHRS and YFSETQ. The CDR3 has 17 amino acids. Trimming took 5 bases from V and 0 from J; bases not matched to a gene: 9. CDR3: CASSLLGTSGPSYEQYF. The CDR3 coding sequence is TGCGCCAGCAGTTTATTAGGGACTAGCGGGCCCTCCTACGAGCAGTACTTC.

Ten or more counts support this clonotype. The chain carries TRBV7-9 and TRBJ2-1; D unresolved. Germline-derived CDR1 and CDR2 are SEHNR and FQNEAQ (reference sequence). This CDR3 is 17 amino acids long. Trimming stripped 8 bases from V and 4 bases from J, with 24 bases between. CDR3 DNA: TGTGCCAGCGCCGAGCTCCGAAGAGCTACGTGGTACAATGAGCAGTTCTTC. Amino acid sequence: CASAELRRATWYNEQFF.

At least ten counts were recorded for this clonotype. This chain links TRBV18 with TRBJ2-5, with D unclear. The CDR3 is made up of 12 amino acids. The V gene lost 3 bases and the J gene lost 5 bases, with 7 bases spanning the gap. Germline CDR1 KGHSH, CDR2 LQKENI. The CDR3 protein is CASSPLSETQYF. The DNA of the CDR3 is TGTGCCAGCTCACCCCTTAGCGAGACCCAGTACTTC.

There are a few counts of this clonotype. The chain combines TRBV7-6 with TRBJ2-3; TRBD1 matches at 10 bases. The CDR3 totals 18 residues. V dropped 1 base and J dropped 6; count of bases not matched to a gene: 13. Germline V gene sequence: CDR1 SGHVS, CDR2 FNYEAQ. Here the CDR3 DNA reads TGTGCCAGCAGCTTAGGCCCCCCCCTGACAGGGGGCTCGGATACGCAGTATTTT. This gives the protein CASSLGPPLTGGSDTQYF.

This chain joins TRBV5-5 and TRBJ1-5, with unresolved D. This CDR3 region has 16 residues. Between the trimmed V and J ends, which lost 2 bases and 2 bases, there was a span of 14 bases. The germline gives CDR1 SGHKS, CDR2 YYEKEE (reference sequence). The CDR3 region has the DNA TGTGCCAGCAGCTTACGTCTTACCGAGCGCAATCAGCCCCAGCATTTT. It translates to CASSLRLTERNQPQHF.

V usage is TRBV7-9 and J usage is TRBJ2-4; D unclear. The CDR3 has 12 residues. Trimming shortened V by 5 bases and J by 10 bases, and 12 bases separated the two germline ends. The germline V gene encodes CDR1 SEHNR and CDR2 FQNEAQ (reference sequence). The CDR3, as DNA: TGTGCCAGCAGCCCAGACGGAAGTATTCAGTACTTC. It encodes CASSPDGSIQYF.

The chain uses TRBV25-1 and TRBJ1-4; D possibly corresponds to TRBD1 (5 bases). In germline, CDR1 is MGHDK, CDR2 SYGVNS. The CDR3 runs to 14 residues. Between the trimmed V and J ends, which lost 1 base and 7 bases, there was a span of 10 bases. The CDR3 region is CASSEFAGSEKLFF. CDR3 DNA: TGTGCCAGCAGTGAATTTGCAGGGAGTGAAAAACTGTTTTTT.

This clonotype was seen a handful of times. The chain is built from TRBV6-1 and TRBJ1-1; TRBD1 is a possible D gene (5 bases). Germline CDR1 and CDR2: MNHNS and SASEGT. The CDR3 covers 14 residues. Trimming took 5 bases from V and 8 from J, leaving 18 bases between them. The DNA for the CDR3 is TGTGCCAGCAGTCCCCTGGGGGGGGATAGCGAAGCTTTCTTT. Residues: CASSPLGGDSEAFF.

This clonotype was observed at least ten times. The rearrangement joins TRBV12-3 or TRBV12-4 to TRBJ1-2, with TRBD1 as a possible D gene (5 bases). With 0 bases removed from V and 7 bases from J, the gap between germline ends came to 12 bases. This CDR3 has 14 residues. CDR3: CASSLAGSRGGYTF. The CDR3, as DNA: TGTGCCAGCAGTTTAGCGGGCAGTAGGGGTGGCTACACCTTC.

This clonotype has a handful of counts. The J gene is TRBJ2-7, the V gene TRBV15; D call uncertain. The CDR3 contains 15 residues. Trimming cost V 1 base and J 2 bases, with 12 bases left between them. Germline CDR1 LNHNV, CDR2 YYDKDF (reference sequence). The CDR3 sequence: CATSRGRTPAYEQYF. Here the CDR3 DNA reads TGTGCCACCAGCAGAGGTCGGACGCCAGCCTACGAGCAGTACTTC. The entire variable domain, with the rest obtained from reference TRBV15 and TRBJ2-7, is as follows: DAMVIQNPRYQVTQFGKPVTLSCSQTLNHNVMYWYQQKSSQAPKLLFHYYDKDFNNEADTPDNFQSRRPNTSFCFLDIRSPGLGDTAMYLCATSRGRTPAYEQYFGPGTRLTVT.

This rearrangement joins TRBV10-3 to TRBJ2-3; TRBD2 agrees at 8 bases. After removal of 7 bases from V and 5 bases from J, the junction contained 11 bases not matched to a gene. Germline lookup yields CDR1 ENHRY and CDR2 SYGVKD. The CDR3 runs 15 residues. The DNA of the CDR3 is TGTGCCATCAATTCGGGAGGGTCGGCTGGAGATACGCAGTATTTT. Amino acid sequence: CAINSGGSAGDTQYF.

V is TRBV4-3 and J is TRBJ2-1; 8 bases line up with TRBD2. Trimming at V came to 0 bases and at J to 4 bases, leaving 5 bases not matched to a gene. The CDR3 covers 16 residues. The germline V gene encodes CDR1 LGHNA and CDR2 YSLEER. The CDR3 DNA is TGCGCCAGCAGCCAAGATGGGACTAGAAGATACAATGAGCAGTTCTTC. This translates into CASSQDGTRRYNEQFF.

This clonotype was counted between two and nine times. The gene calls are TRBV6-2 or TRBV6-3 and TRBJ2-1, with 7 bases lining up with TRBD2. The length of the CDR3 is 15 residues. V lost 8 bases and J lost 2; bases outside the gene matches: 9. From germline, CDR1 is MNHEY and CDR2 SVGEGT. The CDR3 loop reads CASSRDYPPYNEQFF. DNA of the CDR3: TGTGCCAGCTCCCGGGACTACCCTCCCTACAATGAGCAGTTCTTC.

CDR3 coding DNA: TGTGCCAGCACCCTTGGGGGTAATACGCAGTATTTT. Translating it yields CASTLGGNTQYF. This chain uses TRBV3-1 with TRBJ2-3; D assignment may be TRBD1 or TRBD2 (5 bases each). Trimming shortened V by 7 bases and J by 7 bases, and 12 bases separated the two germline ends. This CDR3 is 12 amino acids long. Germline V lookup: CDR1 LGHDT, CDR2 YNNKEL (reference sequence).

This clonotype has a handful of counts. The rearrangement uses TRBV20-1 and TRBJ2-6; no firm D call. In germline, CDR1 is DFQATT, CDR2 SNEGSKA (reference sequence). CDR3 size: 17 residues. The V end lost 3 bases, the J end lost 0 bases, and 15 bases lay between the germline ends. The CDR3 here is CSARAGPLSSGANVLTF. The CDR3 DNA reads as TGCAGTGCTAGGGCAGGACCTCTCAGCTCTGGGGCCAACGTCCTGACTTTC.

The chain recombines TRBV7-9 with TRBJ2-7; 7 positions match TRBD2. Germline assignment: CDR1 SEHNR and CDR2 FQNEAQ (reference sequence). V was clipped by 4 bases and J by 5 bases; unmatched bases: 5. The CDR3 is 13 amino acids. CDR3 in DNA: TGTGCCAGCAGCTGGCGGGAGAGGGACGAGCAGTACTTC. The encoded protein is CASSWRERDEQYF.

This clonotype was found a few times. The V gene is TRBV6-5, the J gene TRBJ1-2; D not certain. The germline V gene encodes CDR1 MNHEY and CDR2 SVGAGI. With 0 bases removed from V and 4 bases from J, the gap between germline ends came to 12 bases. The CDR3 consists of 15 residues. The CDR3 bases are TGTGCCAGCAGTTACTCGGAGAGAACTACCTATGGCTACACCTTC. It yields the protein CASSYSERTTYGYTF.

This clonotype was seen many times. The genes are TRBV7-3 and TRBJ2-1; D not resolved. Germline assignment: CDR1 SGHTA and CDR2 FQGTGA. V was trimmed by 1 base and J by 2 bases, leaving 12 bases between them. The CDR3 runs to 16 residues. The CDR3 loop reads CASSLRVSLPYNEQFF. Here the CDR3 DNA reads TGTGCCAGCAGCTTAAGGGTTAGCCTGCCCTACAATGAGCAGTTCTTC. The whole variable domain, filled in from reference TRBV7-3 and TRBJ2-1, reads GAGVSQTPSNKVTEKGKYVELRCDPISGHTALYWYRQSLGQGPEFLIYFQGTGAADDSGLPNDRFFAVRPEGSVSTLKIQRTERGDSAVYLCASSLRVSLPYNEQFFGPGTRLTVL.

This clonotype occurred many times. The V and J genes are TRBV30 and TRBJ1-2; 12 bases line up with TRBD1. The V segment lost 6 bases and the J segment 4 bases; nucleotides outside the gene matches: 6. CDR1 is GTSNPN, CDR2 SVGIG, per germline (reference sequence). The CDR3 has 14 amino acids. CDR3 amino acids: CACRDRGLGYGYTF. The CDR3 bases are TGTGCCTGCCGGGACAGGGGGCTTGGCTATGGCTACACCTTC.

The J gene is TRBJ1-1, the V gene TRBV7-9; 7 bases are shared with TRBD1. J gave up 8 bases and V 1 base, and 4 bases lay outside the gene matches. Germline CDR1 reads SEHNR; CDR2 reads FQNEAQ (reference sequence). The length of the CDR3 is 13 residues. CDR3 coding DNA: TGTGCCAGCAGCTTAGTGGGACAGCGAGAAGCTTTCTTT. Amino acid sequence: CASSLVGQREAFF.

In this sample, this clonotype turned up many times. The V call is TRBV11-2, the J call TRBJ2-7, with TRBD2 matching 9 bases. The germline V gene encodes CDR1 SGHAT and CDR2 FQNNGV. J was trimmed by 2 bases and V by 2 bases; bases with no gene match: 7. The CDR3 length is 16 residues. The CDR3 DNA sequence: TGTGCCAGCAGCTTAAGCCCGGCTAGCGGGGCCTACGAGCAGTACTTC. Residues: CASSLSPASGAYEQYF.

Concerning this clonotype: This may be a read error, as it is one base from a much larger clone. This chain links TRBV30 with TRBJ1-5; weak D call: TRBD1 (6 bases). The CDR3 sequence is 14 residues long. In germline, CDR1 is GTSNPN, CDR2 SVGIG (reference sequence). V was trimmed by 1 base and J by 9 bases, leaving 16 bases between them. The CDR3 protein is CAWSELGGYRPQHF. The CDR3 nucleotides read TGTGCCTGGAGTGAGCTAGGGGGGTATCGGCCCCAGCATTTT.

This clonotype has a handful of counts. The chain recombines TRBV27 with TRBJ2-7, with 13 bases that match TRBD2. The CDR3 extends over 15 amino acids. Trimming at V came to 0 bases and at J to 7 bases, leaving 3 bases not matched to a gene. From germline, CDR1 is MNHEY and CDR2 SMNVEV (reference sequence). In DNA, the CDR3 is TGTGCCAGCAGTTTATCGACTAGCGGGAGGCTGGAGCAGTACTTC. Its protein product is CASSLSTSGRLEQYF.

This chain connects TRBV25-1 to TRBJ1-1; a possible D gene is TRBD1 (6 bases). The CDR3 loop spans 14 amino acids. V was trimmed by 7 bases and J by 2 bases, leaving 14 bases between them. The germline V gene encodes CDR1 MGHDK and CDR2 SYGVNS. The CDR3 DNA is TGTGCCAGCAAAGGACTACAGGGAAACACTGAAGCTTTCTTT. Protein sequence: CASKGLQGNTEAFF.

The V gene is TRBV11-2, the J gene TRBJ2-7; 7 bases map to TRBD2. This CDR3 region has 17 residues. V lost 7 bases, J lost 1 base, and 16 bases stayed unmatched. Germline CDR1 and CDR2: SGHAT and FQNNGV. The CDR3 nucleotides read TGTGCCAGCACCGGGCTAGCGGCCGGATACTATTCCTACGAGCAGTACTTC. Protein product: CASTGLAAGYYSYEQYF. Together with reference TRBV11-2 and TRBJ2-7, the CDR3 gives the full variable domain: EAGVAQSPRYKIIEKRQSVAFWCNPISGHATLYWYQQILGQGPKLLIQFQNNGVVDDSQLPKDRFSAERLKGVDSTLKIQPAKLEDSAVYLCASTGLAAGYYSYEQYFGPGTRLTVT.